These 32 T cell receptor beta chains share one sample of origin, sequenced in a study of T-cell reconstitution after alpha-beta-depleted transplantation in children. TCRbeta library preparation incorporated unique molecular identifiers. TCRdb ran MiXCR on the PCR reads and lists one entry per CDR3 protein. This sample has 600,000 to 700,000 distinct CDR3 sequences, with approximately 16% found just once. The sequencing used PBMCs from the stem cell graft donor, collected from the stem cell graft. These receptors all stem from a human donor who donated a stem cell graft to a child with acute myeloid leukemia.

In its sample, this clonotype was seen a few times. The J gene is TRBJ1-6, the V gene TRBV28; no reliable D call. The germline V and J ends were trimmed by 8 bases and 8 bases, with 13 bases remaining between them. The CDR3 has 13 amino acids. Germline-derived CDR1 and CDR2 are MDHEN and SYDVKM. The CDR3 is CASHLQLHSPLHF. The CDR3 DNA reads as TGTGCCAGCCACCTCCAGTTACATTCACCCCTCCACTTT.

This clonotype was observed at least ten times. V usage is TRBV7-3 and J usage is TRBJ2-1; TRBD1 or TRBD2 may be the D gene (5 bases each). Trimming shortened V by 2 bases and J by 0 bases, and 11 bases separated the two germline ends. Germline assignment: CDR1 SGHTA and CDR2 FQGTGA. The CDR3 is made up of 16 amino acids. CDR3 sequence reads: CASSLLGESSYNEQFF. The CDR3 region has the DNA TGTGCCAGCAGCTTATTGGGGGAGAGCTCCTACAATGAGCAGTTCTTC.

This clonotype has just one count. The CDR3 coding sequence is TGTGCCAGCAGCTTTGGGGACAGGGGAGACCAAGAGACCCAGTACTTC. This sequence encodes CASSFGDRGDQETQYF. This chain joins TRBV5-6 and TRBJ2-5; 10 nucleotides agree with TRBD1. CDR3 length: 16 residues. The V gene's germline CDR1 is SGHDT and CDR2 YYEEEE. J lost 0 bases, V lost 2 bases, and 4 bases had no gene match.

This clonotype was recorded many times. V is TRBV12-3 or TRBV12-4 and J is TRBJ2-7; 9 positions match TRBD1. The CDR3 runs 15 residues. V was pared by 3 bases and J by 4 bases, with 7 bases of the junction left unmatched. This chain's CDR3 is CASSFTGQGLYEQYF. The CDR3 bases are TGTGCCAGCAGTTTCACGGGACAGGGATTGTACGAGCAGTACTTC.

This clonotype was detected only a few times. The rearrangement joins TRBV20-1 to TRBJ2-3, with TRBD1 matching 8 bases. CDR1 is DFQATT and CDR2 is SNEGSKA in the germline V gene (reference sequence). The CDR3 is made up of 16 amino acids. V gave up 0 bases and J gave up 3 bases; unmatched junction bases: 8. In nucleotides, the CDR3 is TGCAGTGCTAGAGATGACCCGGACAGGGCTACAGATACGCAGTATTTT. This encodes CSARDDPDRATDTQYF.

The chain carries TRBV7-2 and TRBJ2-3, with 10 bases identical to TRBD1. The CDR3 is 15 residues long. Germline lookup yields CDR1 SGHTA and CDR2 FQGNSA. Trimming cost V 3 bases and J 5 bases; bases outside gene matches: 5. CDR3 DNA: TGTGCCAGCAGCTTCGGGACAGGGGTTGGAGATACGCAGTATTTT. It is translated as CASSFGTGVGDTQYF.

V and J are TRBV7-9 and TRBJ2-3; D gene uncertain. CDR1 and CDR2 (germline): SEHNR, FQNEAQ (reference sequence). The length of the CDR3 is 14 residues. Trimming left V 3 bases short and J 0 bases short, with 7 bases between. CDR3 sequence (DNA): TGTGCCAGCAGCTTTGTCAGTAGCACAGATACGCAGTATTTT. The encoded protein is CASSFVSSTDTQYF.

This sequence joins TRBV5-5 and TRBJ1-1; possibly TRBD1 for D (6 bases). Between the trimmed V and J ends, which lost 4 bases and 3 bases, there was a span of 22 bases. The CDR3 totals 17 residues. Germline V CDR1 and CDR2: SGHKS, YYEKEE (reference sequence). The CDR3 is CASSLALTGGGDTEAFF. The CDR3 nucleotides read TGTGCCAGCAGCCTAGCCCTGACGGGGGGCGGGGACACTGAAGCTTTCTTT.

This clonotype has ten or more counts. This sequence joins TRBV4-2 and TRBJ1-1; TRBD1 is a possible D gene (5 bases). This CDR3 contains 14 residues. The ends were cut back, 0 bases at V and 8 bases at J, with 13 bases in the middle. The germline V gene encodes CDR1 LGHNA and CDR2 YNFKEQ. The CDR3 DNA reads TGTGCCAGCAGCCAAGAGTTAGGGGACGTCGAAGCTTTCTTT. Residues: CASSQELGDVEAFF.

This clonotype was found a few times. V gene TRBV7-2 combines with J gene TRBJ2-7, with D hard to call. This CDR3 is built from 14 residues. Trimming left V 3 bases short and J 0 bases short, with 9 bases between. Per the germline V gene, CDR1 is SGHTA and CDR2 is FQGNSA. Here the CDR3 reads CASSFQGRSYEQYF. In DNA form, the CDR3 reads TGTGCCAGCAGCTTTCAAGGCCGCTCCTACGAGCAGTACTTC.

The chain uses TRBV4-1 and TRBJ2-5; a possible D gene is TRBD2 (6 bases). Trimming pared 4 bases from V and 5 bases from J, leaving 14 bases between. Germline CDR1 MGHRA, CDR2 YSYEKL. The CDR3 has 14 amino acids. CDR3 in amino acids: CASSLLAEGETQYF. The CDR3 DNA reads TGCGCCAGCAGCCTTTTAGCGGAGGGGGAGACCCAGTACTTC.

This clonotype has a handful of counts. This chain uses TRBV29-1 with TRBJ2-1, with a possible D match to TRBD2 (6 bases). Trimming shortened V by 3 bases and J by 6 bases, and 18 bases separated the two germline ends. The germline V gene encodes CDR1 SQVTM and CDR2 ANQGSEA. This CDR3 is built from 15 residues. CDR3 nucleotide sequence: TGCAGCGTTGATAGTTGGGATCTCGGGGGCAATGAGCAGTTCTTC. Translating it yields CSVDSWDLGGNEQFF.

Ten or more counts support this clonotype. The V and J genes are TRBV29-1 and TRBJ2-1; TRBD2 matches 8 bases. Germline V gene lookup returns CDR1 SQVTM and CDR2 ANQGSEA. Losses at the gene ends were 0 bases for V and 14 bases for J; bases not matched to a gene: 18. This CDR3 is built from 16 residues. Here the CDR3 reads CSVEDLSGSRQVREFF. CDR3 nucleotide sequence: TGCAGCGTTGAAGATTTAAGCGGGAGCCGACAAGTGCGGGAGTTCTTC.

This clonotype was seen many times. The rearrangement uses TRBV10-2 and TRBJ2-1; D gene unclear. Germline assignment: CDR1 WSHSY and CDR2 SAAADI. This CDR3 contains 14 residues. The V gene lost 2 bases and the J gene lost 4 bases, with 9 bases spanning the gap. The CDR3 loop reads CASSETTDYNEQFF. As DNA, the CDR3 is TGCGCCAGCAGTGAGACAACCGATTACAATGAGCAGTTCTTC.

This chain's CDR3 is CASSLQLQGESEAFF. CDR3 in DNA: TGCGCCAGCAGCTTGCAGTTACAGGGGGAGAGTGAAGCTTTCTTT. The V gene is TRBV5-1, the J gene TRBJ1-1, with TRBD1 identical over 8 bases. CDR3 length equals 15 residues. Per the germline V gene, CDR1 is SGHRS and CDR2 is YFSETQ. V dropped 1 base and J dropped 7; count of bases not matched to a gene: 9.

This clonotype was seen a few times. The V and J genes are TRBV7-9 and TRBJ2-5; possible D gene TRBD1, 5 bases. CDR3 length: 17 residues. Trimming pared 4 bases from V and 5 bases from J, leaving 23 bases between. The V gene's germline CDR1 is SEHNR and CDR2 FQNEAQ (reference sequence). As DNA, the CDR3 is TGTGCCAGCAGCTCGACCCTCAGGGCGCACATGGGGGAGACCCAGTACTTC. Translated: CASSSTLRAHMGETQYF.

This clonotype was seen repeatedly, ten times or more. The chain links TRBV7-3 to TRBJ2-3; 8 nucleotides line up with TRBD2. Germline trimming cut 3 bases from V and 2 bases from J; bases unmatched to any gene: 10. The V gene's germline CDR1 is SGHTA and CDR2 FQGTGA. The CDR3 loop spans 17 amino acids. For the CDR3, the DNA is TGTGCCAGCAGCTTGAGAGCGCGGGGGGTCAACACAGATACGCAGTATTTT. Translated, it gives CASSLRARGVNTDTQYF.

V is TRBV7-2 and J is TRBJ1-1; no firm D call. Trimming took 8 bases from V and 5 from J, leaving 6 bases between them. CDR1 SGHTA and CDR2 FQGNSA come from the germline V gene. The length of the CDR3 is 10 residues. CDR3 in DNA: TGTGCCAGCGGAAGGACTGAAGCTTTCTTT. Translated, it gives CASGRTEAFF.

This clonotype was seen at least ten times. This chain connects TRBV10-3 to TRBJ2-7; tentatively, D is TRBD1 (5 bases). CDR1 ENHRY and CDR2 SYGVKD come from the germline V gene. With 6 bases removed from V and 0 bases from J, the gap between germline ends came to 6 bases. This CDR3 is 12 amino acids long. The CDR3 DNA follows: TGTGCCATCAGCGACAGCTCCTACGAGCAGTACGTC. This encodes CAISDSSYEQYV.

This clonotype was detected many times. The chain carries TRBV29-1 and TRBJ1-1; D perhaps matches TRBD1 (6 bases). CDR3 length equals 13 residues. Germline V gene lookup returns CDR1 SQVTM and CDR2 ANQGSEA. Trimming removed 7 bases from V and 5 bases from J, with 17 bases in between. Here the CDR3 DNA reads TGCAGCGCCCAGGAGGACAGCGGGACTGAAGCTTTCTTT. Translating gives CSAQEDSGTEAFF.

The table lists this clonotype with a few counts. CDR3 sequence reads: CASSLARLAGGQGLADTQYF. The CDR3 region has the DNA TGTGCCAGCAGCTTGGCCCGACTAGCGGGGGGGCAAGGATTAGCAGATACGCAGTATTTT. This sequence joins TRBV5-4 and TRBJ2-3, with TRBD2 matching 14 bases. The CDR3 loop spans 20 amino acids. Germline lookup yields CDR1 SGHNT and CDR2 YYREEE (reference sequence). V trimming: 0 bases; J trimming: 4 bases; junction bases outside the gene matches: 13. The full variable domain, its missing parts supplied by reference TRBV5-4 and TRBJ2-3, is ETGVTQSPTHLIKTRGQQVTLRCSSQSGHNTVSWYQQALGQGPQFIFQYYREEENGRGNFPPRFSGLQFPNYSSELNVNALELDDSALYLCASSLARLAGGQGLADTQYFGPGTRLTVL.

A few counts support this clonotype. The V and J genes are TRBV5-1 and TRBJ1-1; D not certain. The V end lost 5 bases, the J end lost 1 base, and 6 bases lay between the germline ends. The CDR3 totals 12 residues. In germline, CDR1 is SGHRS, CDR2 YFSETQ. The CDR3 spells CASRDPNTEAFF. CDR3 nucleotide sequence: TGCGCCAGCAGGGACCCGAACACTGAAGCTTTCTTT.

V is TRBV7-2 and J is TRBJ2-7; 7 bases align to TRBD2. This CDR3 comprises 14 residues. The trim removed 6 bases at V and 6 bases at J, leaving 11 bases unmatched. CDR1 is SGHTA, CDR2 FQGNSA, per germline. This CDR3 is CASSLSPGGGEQYF. CDR3 nucleotides: TGTGCCAGCAGTCTTAGCCCGGGAGGAGGCGAGCAGTACTTC.

The chain combines TRBV7-3 with TRBJ1-1; D is unclear. This CDR3 has 14 residues. The germline V and J ends were trimmed by 4 bases and 0 bases, with 9 bases remaining between them. Germline V CDR1 and CDR2: SGHTA, FQGTGA. As DNA, the CDR3 is TGTGCCAGCAGCTGGTCTAAGATGAACACTGAAGCTTTCTTT. It specifies CASSWSKMNTEAFF.

In its sample, this clonotype was seen many times. The chain couples TRBV10-3 to TRBJ1-5; no definite D call. The CDR3 runs 14 residues. With 2 bases removed from V and 1 base from J, the gap between germline ends came to 6 bases. The germline V gene has CDR1 ENHRY and CDR2 SYGVKD. The CDR3 protein is CAISEQESNQPQHF. The DNA for the CDR3 is TGTGCCATCAGTGAGCAGGAGAGCAATCAGCCCCAGCATTTT.

This clonotype was counted at least ten times. The rearrangement joins TRBV29-1 to TRBJ1-1; unclear D gene. CDR3 length: 14 amino acids. Germline CDR1 SQVTM, CDR2 ANQGSEA. V lost 1 base, J lost 1 base, and 10 bases lay in between. CDR3 DNA: TGCAGCGTTGAAGGCCTGAACAAGAACACTGAAGCTTTCTTT. Translated: CSVEGLNKNTEAFF.

The table lists this clonotype with a few counts. The rearrangement uses TRBV24-1 and TRBJ2-3, with TRBD1 identical over 9 bases. The germline V gene encodes CDR1 KGHDR and CDR2 SFDVKD. The junction had 9 bases not matched to a gene; V was cut back by 4 bases and J by 5 bases. The CDR3 extends over 16 amino acids. The CDR3 DNA is TGTGCCACCAGTGACCTGGACAGGGGCGCCGGAGATACGCAGTATTTT. It is translated as CATSDLDRGAGDTQYF.

This clonotype turned up a few times. This sequence joins TRBV25-1 and TRBJ1-2; D gene uncertain. The germline V gene encodes CDR1 MGHDK and CDR2 SYGVNS. The CDR3 spans 14 residues. The V and J ends lost 6 bases and 1 base respectively, with 12 bases between them. CDR3 in amino acids: CASRGDPVNYGYTF. The CDR3 DNA reads as TGTGCCAGCAGAGGCGATCCGGTTAACTATGGCTACACCTTC.

V gene TRBV4-1 combines with J gene TRBJ2-1; D unclear. CDR3 length equals 12 residues. Per germline, CDR1 MGHRA and CDR2 YSYEKL. The V gene lost 4 bases and the J gene lost 15 bases, with 16 bases spanning the gap. CDR3 DNA: TGCGCCAGCAGCCCTCCTACGGCCAAGCTGTTCTTC. Translating gives CASSPPTAKLFF.

V and J are TRBV20-1 and TRBJ2-4; no firm D call. The CDR3 is 17 amino acids. V lost 6 bases and J lost 0, with 21 bases in between. Germline lookup yields CDR1 DFQATT and CDR2 SNEGSKA (reference sequence). CDR3 DNA sequence: TGCAGTGCAGATTCACATTATGGGGAATTAGCCAAAAACATTCAGTACTTC. Amino acid sequence: CSADSHYGELAKNIQYF.

The CDR3 loop reads CASSLEGWTGQYNEQFF. CDR3 nucleotide sequence: TGTGCCAGCAGCTTAGAGGGTTGGACAGGGCAGTACAATGAGCAGTTCTTC. This chain uses TRBV7-9 with TRBJ2-1; 8 bases are shared with TRBD1. With 1 base clipped from V and 4 bases from J, the junction kept 9 bases outside the gene matches. The CDR3 length is 17 residues. Germline V gene lookup returns CDR1 SEHNR and CDR2 FQNEAQ (reference sequence).

This clonotype was detected ten times or more. CDR3 in DNA: TGTGCCACCAGACCAACAGGGGATCGAGAGACCCAGTACTTC. Protein product: CATRPTGDRETQYF. The chain carries TRBV6-1 and TRBJ2-5, with 7 bases identical to TRBD1. Germline values: CDR1 MNHNS, CDR2 SASEGT. With 10 bases clipped from V and 4 bases from J, the junction kept 12 bases outside the gene matches. CDR3 length: 14 amino acids.